The 5 T cell receptor beta chains below come from one sample, sequenced in a study of CD8+ T cells in alopecia areata. Sequencing templates came from extracted RNA that was reverse transcribed into cDNA. Method: immunoSEQ multiplex PCR; TCRdb's copy keeps in-frame clones and lacks some. This sample includes more than 250,000 clones with no singletons; its ten biggest clones take up more than 0.95%. The pooled cutaneous lymph node cells were sorted using several markers (CD4, CD8alpha, NKG2D, NKG2ACE and others). The sequenced material came from CD4+ T cells sorted from a lymph node. These receptors were taken from a C3H/HeJ mouse with alopecia areata. This strain's MHC haplotype is H2-k.

The sample holds a few counts of this clone. Gene names are the mouse ones. The sequenced fragment ends 4 residues before the CDR3 boundary, so the rest is inferred from the germline J gene. Other DNA sequences within the sample encode an identical CDR3. The chain combines TRBV5 with TRBJ1-1; 7 bases align to TRBD1. Germline loops: CDR1 LGHNA, CDR2 YNLKQL (reference sequence). CDR3 length: 15 residues. Unmatched junction bases numbered 5, after V lost 1 base and J lost 3 bases. The CDR3 spells CASSQGGQGDTEVFF. The covered CDR3 bases are TGTGCCAGCAGCCAAGGTGGCCAGGGGGACACA.

In its sample, this clone was seen a few times. These gene names are mouse names. The read terminates 4 residues ahead of where the CDR3 ends, so the germline J gene completes it. The chain links TRBV19 to TRBJ2-4; TRBD2 aligns across 9 bases. CDR1 is FNHDT, CDR2 SITEND, per germline (reference sequence). Unmatched junction bases numbered 4, after V lost 5 bases and J lost 0 bases. This CDR3 has 15 amino acids. The covered CDR3 bases are TGTGCCAGCAGATCCGGACTGGGGAGTCAAAAC. Protein: CASRSGLGSQN. The full CDR3 protein reads CASRSGLGSQNTLYF. The full variable domain, its missing parts supplied by reference TRBV19 and TRBJ2-4, is GGIITQTPKFLIGQEGQKLTLKCQQNFNHDTMYWYRQDSGKGLRLIYYSITENDLQKGDLSEGYDASREKKSSFSLTVTSAQKNEMAVFLCASRSGLGSQNTLYFGAGTRLSVL.

This clone came up a few times. Mouse gene names and germline throughout. The read ends 4 residues before the CDR3 terminus; that terminus is restored from the germline J gene. The chain links TRBV1 to TRBJ2-1, with D hard to call. The CDR3 consists of 14 residues. Germline V gene lookup returns CDR1 NSQYPW and CDR2 LRSPGD (reference sequence). The V end was cut by 2 bases, the J end by 0 bases, with 5 bases between. CDR3 amino acids: CTCSAPANYAEQFF. CDR3 DNA (partial): TGCACCTGCAGTGCACCAGCTAACTATGCT.

Comments on this clone: The gene names given are mouse names. The CDR3 is cut off 4 residues early in the read; its end comes from the germline J gene. Distinct nucleotide sequences in the sample also encode this CDR3. This chain connects TRBV19 to TRBJ2-1; TRBD1 is a possible D gene (5 bases). Germline V gene lookup returns CDR1 FNHDT and CDR2 SITEND (reference sequence). Trimming shortened V by 6 bases and J by 3 bases, and 10 bases separated the two germline ends. CDR3 size: 13 residues. The CDR3 protein is CASTPDSYAEQFF. Partial CDR3 DNA: TGTGCCAGCACCCCAGACAGCTATGCT.

Many counts were recorded for this clone. Gene names follow the mouse nomenclature. The CDR3 end falls 4 residues outside the read, so it is completed with the germline J gene. The chain has TRBV13-1 and TRBJ1-1; a weak D match, TRBD1 (6 bases). The length of the CDR3 is 14 residues. The germline CDR1 and CDR2 sequences are NSHNY and SYGAGN. This CDR3 is CASSGGGGGGEVFF. The CDR3 bases that were read are TGTGCCAGCAGTGGAGGGGGGGGCGGAGGA.